This T cell receptor beta chain originates from a study of OX40 agonist ivuxolimab in advanced cancers. Study-wide context: The patients got ivuxolimab, which is an agonistic anti-OX40 (CD134) antibody.

Blood samples were obtained at baseline, cycle 4 day 1, and cycle 7 day 1. The data were produced by immunoSEQ multiplex PCR, yet TCRdb's version contains in-frame clones alone and is incomplete. The sample has 65,000 to 95,000 clones, 84% seen once. As regards this clone: Its target is unknown.

Overall study results and limits: At doses 0.1 to 3.0 mg/kg, CD4+ and CD8+ clones expanded. Researchers did not determine the expanded peripheral T cells' antigen specificity.

V lost 7 bases and J lost 4; bases outside the gene matches: 12. Per the germline V gene, CDR1 is MNHNS and CDR2 is SASEGT. CDR3 length: 15 residues. The chain is built from TRBV6-1 and TRBJ2-5; 7 nucleotides match TRBD1. Material: CD4+ or CD8+ T cells sorted from blood, obtained in a trial of the OX40 agonist ivuxolimab. The clonotype originates from an adult with an advanced solid tumor such as melanoma, head and neck, liver or kidney cancer. The CDR3 nucleotides are TGTGCCAGCAACGAAAGACAGGGTGGGTCAGAGACCCAGTACTTC. It encodes CASNERQGGSETQYF.